This record concerns one TCR beta chain sequence. Antigen specificity is unknown. The junction had 11 bases not matched to a gene; V was cut back by 4 bases and J by 7 bases. The CDR3 contains 15 residues. Germline V gene sequence: CDR1 SGHNT, CDR2 YENEEA. The data belong to a study of tumor-infiltrating lymphocytes in primary liver carcinoma. Study results and caveats: Overlap between tumor regions exceeded overlap of tumor with adjacent tissue or blood.

Unsorted whole blood served as the source of blood RNA, and germline DNA was extracted as well. Making TCR beta cDNA involved approximately 480 ng total RNA and a constant-region primer. Modified slightly, ARM-PCR produced TCR beta libraries over three nested multiplex PCR rounds. Rounds one and two of PCR, each of 9 to 11 cycles, were primed with TRBV1-TRBV30 forward primers and a C-beta reverse primer. TCRdb ran MiXCR on the multiplex PCR reads and lists one entry per CDR3 protein. This table has about 180,000 distinct CDR3 sequences, about 60% appearing once. Source material: peripheral blood. The TCR originated in a man aged 35-49 years with primary liver carcinoma and hepatitis B virus infection. The chain couples TRBV11-3 to TRBJ2-7; TRBD1 aligns across 9 bases. The DNA of the CDR3 is TGTGCCAGCAGCTCCTCCGGGACAGGGAGGAATGAGCAGTACTTC. Amino acid sequence: CASSSSGTGRNEQYF.